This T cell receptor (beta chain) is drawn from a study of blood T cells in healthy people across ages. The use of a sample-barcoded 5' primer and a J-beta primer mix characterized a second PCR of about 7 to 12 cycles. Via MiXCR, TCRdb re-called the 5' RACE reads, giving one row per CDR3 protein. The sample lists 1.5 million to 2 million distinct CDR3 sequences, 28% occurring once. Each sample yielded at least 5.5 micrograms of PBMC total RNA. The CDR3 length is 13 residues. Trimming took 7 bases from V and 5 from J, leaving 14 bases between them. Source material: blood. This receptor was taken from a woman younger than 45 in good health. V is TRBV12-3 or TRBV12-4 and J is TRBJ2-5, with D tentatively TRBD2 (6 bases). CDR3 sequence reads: CASNTLGRETQYF. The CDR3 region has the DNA TGTGCCAGCAACACCCTGGGGAGGGAGACCCAGTACTTC.